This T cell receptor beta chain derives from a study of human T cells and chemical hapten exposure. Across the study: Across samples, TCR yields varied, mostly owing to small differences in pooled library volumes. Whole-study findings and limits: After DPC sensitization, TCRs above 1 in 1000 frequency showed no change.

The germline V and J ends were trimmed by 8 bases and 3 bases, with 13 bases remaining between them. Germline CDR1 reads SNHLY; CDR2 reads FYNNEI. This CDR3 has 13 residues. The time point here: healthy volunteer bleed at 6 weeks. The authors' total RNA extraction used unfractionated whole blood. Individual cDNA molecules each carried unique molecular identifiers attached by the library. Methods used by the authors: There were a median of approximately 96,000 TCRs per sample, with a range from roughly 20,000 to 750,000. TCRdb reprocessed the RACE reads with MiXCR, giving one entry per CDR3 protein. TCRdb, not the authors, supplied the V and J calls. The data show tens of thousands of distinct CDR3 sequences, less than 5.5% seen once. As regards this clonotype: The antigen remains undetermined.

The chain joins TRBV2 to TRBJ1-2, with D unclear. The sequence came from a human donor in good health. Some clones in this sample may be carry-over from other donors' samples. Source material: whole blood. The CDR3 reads CASWEGSHYGYTF. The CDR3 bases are TGTGCCAGCTGGGAAGGGAGCCACTATGGCTACACCTTC.